Presented here are 3 T cell receptor beta chains from one specimen sequenced in a study of blood T cell repertoires in COVID-19. Only in-frame clones appear in the TCRdb table, and some are missing; sequencing was by immunoSEQ multiplex PCR. Of about 480,000 clones detected, approximately 87% appear once; the ten largest clones hold about 2%. The sequenced sample consisted of PBMCs or T cells enriched from blood (not recorded which). These receptors were obtained from a woman in her thirties or forties who had recovered from COVID-19.

The chain is built from TRBV19 and TRBJ1-4; 7 nucleotides align to TRBD1. The CDR3 totals 14 residues. The germline V gene has CDR1 LNHDA and CDR2 SQIVND (reference sequence). V trimming: 9 bases; J trimming: 5 bases; junction bases outside the gene matches: 9. The CDR3 here is CASIDRAGNEKLFF. The CDR3, as DNA: TGTGCCAGCATCGACAGGGCGGGGAATGAAAAACTGTTTTTT. Variable domain in full (rest from reference TRBV19 and TRBJ1-4): DGGITQSPKYLFRKEGQNVTLSCEQNLNHDAMYWYRQDPGQGLRLIYYSQIVNDFQKGDIAEGYSVSREKKESFPLTVTSAQKNPTAFYLCASIDRAGNEKLFFGSGTQLSVL.

The rearrangement uses TRBV6-5 and TRBJ1-1; no firm D call. This CDR3 is built from 13 residues. Trimming removed 7 bases at V and 3 bases at J, with 12 bases between. Germline CDR1 is MNHEY and CDR2 is SVGAGI. CDR3 coding DNA: TGTGCCAGCACCCTTAAGGAGTACACTGAAGCTTTCTTT. Its protein is CASTLKEYTEAFF.

This sequence joins TRBV24-1 and TRBJ2-2, with 10 positions matching TRBD1. Unmatched junction bases numbered 9, after V lost 6 bases and J lost 6 bases. There are 16 residues in the CDR3. The germline V gene encodes CDR1 KGHDR and CDR2 SFDVKD. For the CDR3, the DNA is TGTGCCACCAGTCCCATGCCGGGACAGGGGTCCGGGGAGCTGTTTTTT. This codes for CATSPMPGQGSGELFF.